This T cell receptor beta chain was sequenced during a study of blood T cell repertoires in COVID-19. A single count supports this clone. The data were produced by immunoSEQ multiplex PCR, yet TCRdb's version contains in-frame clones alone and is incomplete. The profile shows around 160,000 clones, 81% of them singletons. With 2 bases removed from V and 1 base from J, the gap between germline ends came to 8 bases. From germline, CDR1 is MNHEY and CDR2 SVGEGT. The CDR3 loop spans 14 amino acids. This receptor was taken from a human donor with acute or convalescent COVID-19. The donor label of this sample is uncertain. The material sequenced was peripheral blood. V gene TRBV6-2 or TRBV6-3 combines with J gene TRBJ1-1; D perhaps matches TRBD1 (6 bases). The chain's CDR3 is CASSYGTKNTEAFF. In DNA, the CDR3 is TGTGCCAGCAGTTACGGGACAAAGAACACTGAAGCTTTCTTT.